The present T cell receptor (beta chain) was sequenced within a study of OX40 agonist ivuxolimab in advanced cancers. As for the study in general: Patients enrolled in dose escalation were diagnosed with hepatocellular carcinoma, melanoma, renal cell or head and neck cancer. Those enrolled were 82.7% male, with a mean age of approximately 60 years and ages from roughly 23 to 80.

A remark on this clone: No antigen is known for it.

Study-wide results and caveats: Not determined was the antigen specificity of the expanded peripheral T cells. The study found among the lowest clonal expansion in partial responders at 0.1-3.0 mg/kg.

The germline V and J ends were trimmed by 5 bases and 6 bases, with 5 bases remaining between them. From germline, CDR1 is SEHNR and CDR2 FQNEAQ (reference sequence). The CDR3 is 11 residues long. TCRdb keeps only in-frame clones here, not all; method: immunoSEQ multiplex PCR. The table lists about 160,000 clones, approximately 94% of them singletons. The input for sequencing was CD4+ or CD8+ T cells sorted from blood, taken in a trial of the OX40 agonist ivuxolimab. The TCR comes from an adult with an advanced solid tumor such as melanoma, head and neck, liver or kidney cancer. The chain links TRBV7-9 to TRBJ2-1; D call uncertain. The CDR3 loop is CASSQSNEQFF. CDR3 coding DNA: TGTGCCAGCAGCCAGAGCAATGAGCAGTTCTTC. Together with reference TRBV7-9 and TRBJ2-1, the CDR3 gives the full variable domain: DTGVSQNPRHKITKRGQNVTFRCDPISEHNRLYWYRQTLGQGPEFLTYFQNEAQLEKSRLLSDRFSAERPKGSFSTLEIQRTEQGDSAMYLCASSQSNEQFFGPGTRLTVL.